The rows below give T cell receptor beta chains drawn from one sample of a study of siplizumab effects on memory and regulatory T cells. Here immunoSEQ multiplex PCR was the method, and the copy in TCRdb shows in-frame clones only, minus some. The data contain just over 60,000 clones, around three quarters of them seen just once; the ten biggest clones take up about 0.4%. The sample comprised memory CD4+ T cells sorted from blood. The receptors were sampled from a human donor in good health. Each CDR3 is given with its conserved first and last residue. Fields, in order: J gene, D gene, CDR3 length, clone size, V gene, CDR3 protein, CDR3 DNA. D genes are given only for firm matches. Expanded clones get a size class; other rows say once, few or many, or leave the size out.

>TRBJ2-3|-|15|once|TRBV4-2
CASSQGGAGSDTQYF
TGTGCCAGCAGCCAAGGGGGAGCGGGTTCAGATACGCAGTATTTT
>TRBJ1-2|-|14|few|TRBV11-2
CASSTPRGRGGYTF
TGTGCCAGCAGCACACCTAGAGGGCGAGGGGGCTACACCTTC
>TRBJ2-3|-|14|-|TRBV19
CASSWGSSTDTQYF
TGTGCCAGCTCTTGGGGGAGCAGCACAGATACGCAGTATTTT
>TRBJ1-2|TRBD1|15|-|TRBV7-2
CASSPLRDRNYGYTF
TGTGCCAGCAGCCCACTGCGGGACAGGAACTATGGCTACACCTTC
>TRBJ2-1|TRBD2|11|-|TRBV28
CASNGGTRSFF
TGTGCCAGCAATGGAGGGACTAGATCGTTCTTC
>TRBJ2-5|-|13|-|TRBV5-1
CASSQGGGGTQYF
TGCGCCAGCAGCCAAGGAGGGGGGGGGACCCAGTACTTC
>TRBJ2-3|TRBD2|15|-|TRBV5-5
CASRPSGVGTDTQYF
TGTGCCAGCAGACCCAGCGGGGTAGGCACAGATACGCAGTATTTT
>TRBJ2-6|-|17|-|TRBV18
CASSPPQASSGANVLTF
TGTGCCAGCTCACCTCCACAGGCCAGCTCTGGGGCCAACGTCCTGACTTTC
>TRBJ2-1|TRBD1|14|-|TRBV29-1
CSARGQGTGDEQFF
TGCAGCGCGCGGGGACAGGGTACCGGCGATGAGCAGTTCTTC
>TRBJ1-2|TRBD1|14|-|TRBV7-2
CASSVQGAGYGYTF
TGTGCCAGCAGCGTACAGGGGGCCGGCTATGGCTACACCTTC
>TRBJ1-3|-|13|few|TRBV14
CASSRNSGNTIYF
TGTGCCAGCAGTCGGAACTCTGGAAACACCATATATTTT
>TRBJ1-2|-|13|-|TRBV5-1
CASSLGQNYGYTF
TGCGCCAGCAGCTTGGGGCAGAACTATGGCTACACCTTC
>TRBJ2-2|TRBD2|15|-|TRBV28
CASSRTSEKGGELFF
TGTGCCAGCAGTCGGACTAGCGAGAAGGGGGGGGAGCTGTTTTTT
>TRBJ2-1|TRBD2|17|-|TRBV5-3
CARSLARPRAGDNEQFF
TGTGCCAGAAGCTTGGCCCGCCCGAGGGCGGGAGACAATGAGCAGTTCTTC
>TRBJ2-5|-|14|few|TRBV5-3
CARGYRRNQETQYF
TGTGCCAGAGGATACCGGCGGAACCAAGAGACCCAGTACTTC
>TRBJ2-1|-|17|-|TRBV4-3
CASSQGGGRNSYNEQFF
TGCGCCAGCAGCCAAGGGGGCGGGCGGAACTCCTACAATGAGCAGTTCTTC
>TRBJ1-2|-|13|-|TRBV28
CASRTDLNYGYTF
TGTGCCAGCAGAACGGACTTAAACTATGGCTACACCTTC
>TRBJ1-5|-|15|-|TRBV7-2
CASSSQFNSNQPQHF
TGTGCCAGCAGCTCACAGTTTAATAGCAATCAGCCCCAGCATTTT
>TRBJ1-2|-|13|-|TRBV18
CASSPAQPYGYTF
TGTGCCAGCTCACCAGCTCAGCCCTATGGCTACACCTTC
>TRBJ2-5|-|14|-|TRBV11-1
CASSFGGAGETQYF
TGTGCCAGCAGCTTCGGAGGGGCGGGGGAGACCCAGTACTTC
>TRBJ1-4|TRBD1|15|-|TRBV4-1
CASSQADRTNEKLFF
TGCGCCAGCAGCCAAGCGGACAGGACGAATGAAAAACTGTTTTTT
>TRBJ1-5|TRBD1|15|few|TRBV6-5
CASRRDRGRNQPQHF
TGTGCCAGCAGACGGGACAGGGGCCGTAATCAGCCCCAGCATTTT
>TRBJ1-3|-|15|-|TRBV6-1
CASKRQGVAGNTIYF
TGTGCCAGCAAGCGTCAAGGAGTAGCTGGAAACACCATATATTTT